The source of this T cell receptor (beta chain) is a study of PD-1 blockade in classical Hodgkin lymphoma. A single count supports this clone. No antigen is known for it. Only in-frame clones appear in the TCRdb table, and some are missing; sequencing was by immunoSEQ multiplex PCR. The sample records about 6,400 clones, 78% being singletons. Study-wide findings and caveats: Whoever responded completely had baseline diversity much like that seen in newly diagnosed patients. Unlike CD8+ TCR diversity, which did not rise significantly by C4D1, CD4+ TCR diversity did. Lower baseline TCR diversity was reported for newly diagnosed patients than for healthy donors.

There was relapse after autologous stem cell transplantation in every patient, and there was variation in brentuximab vedotin exposure. Researchers used magnetic negative selection to pull out pure CD4+ T cells from thawed PBMCs. Complete response, partial response or progressive disease constituted the best responses recorded. V shed 1 base, J shed 9 bases, and the junction held 11 bases outside the gene matches. From germline, CDR1 is MGHRA and CDR2 YSYEKL. The CDR3 consists of 16 residues. Sequencing was performed on CD4+ T cells from blood, taken at baseline. V usage is TRBV4-1 and J usage is TRBJ2-1, with TRBD1 matching over 8 bases. The TCR originated in a human donor with classical Hodgkin lymphoma. The CDR3 DNA sequence: TGCGCCAGCAGCCAAGGACTGTTGAGGACAGGGTTTGAGCAGTTCTTC. Translating it yields CASSQGLLRTGFEQFF.